This T cell receptor (beta chain) was profiled in a study of blood T cell repertoires in COVID-19. Study-wide context: COVID-19 samples collected from the United States, Italy and Spain covered acute and convalescent phases. Sources were T cells, B-cell-depleted T cells, or PBMCs; the material itself was cDNA or gDNA.

Authors' data handling: Cell counts per sample came from amplifying reference gene primers. Method: immunoSEQ multiplex PCR; TCRdb's copy keeps in-frame clones and lacks some. V and J calls plus clone size are reproduced from that table; the DNA served to infer D and trimming. The table shows approximately 120,000 clones, with around 89% occurring only once. The CDR3 spans 15 residues. Germline V gives CDR1 MNHEY, CDR2 SVGAGI. The J segment lost 4 bases and the V segment lost 6 bases, leaving 9 bases of the junction unmatched. The clonotype comes from a human donor in a cohort sampled during active COVID-19. The chain links TRBV6-5 to TRBJ1-1; TRBD1 agrees at 9 bases. The source material was peripheral blood. The CDR3 region is CASSAGQGWSTEAFF. The CDR3 DNA is TGTGCCAGCAGCGCGGGACAGGGATGGAGCACTGAAGCTTTCTTT.